These 20 T cell receptor beta chains came from one sample sequenced in a study of memory CD4+ T cells and cytomegalovirus serostatus. Profiling relied on immunoSEQ multiplex PCR, and the TCRdb table lists in-frame clones only, not all of them. The sample consists of under 45,000 clones, 70% to 80% of them appearing once. The sort gate was single viable CD3+CD4+CD8-CD45RO+ cells for memory CD4+ T cells. Sequencing was done on a sample of memory CD4+ T cells from blood. Source of these receptors: an adult in good health and CMV-seronegative.

The table lists this clone with a count of one. The chain combines TRBV7-2 with TRBJ1-3, with 7 bases lining up with TRBD1. V shed 5 bases and J 2 bases; nucleotides not matched to a gene: 6. Germline CDR1 and CDR2: SGHTA and FQGNSA. The CDR3 consists of 15 residues. The CDR3 reads CASSPQTGTGNTIYF. The CDR3 DNA follows: TGTGCCAGCAGCCCACAGACAGGGACTGGAAACACCATATATTTT.

The chain recombines TRBV5-1 with TRBJ1-3; D not certain. Germline assignment: CDR1 SGHRS and CDR2 YFSETQ. Trimming shortened V by 4 bases and J by 2 bases, and 7 bases separated the two germline ends. This CDR3 spans 13 amino acids. In nucleotides, the CDR3 is TGCGCCAGCAGCCAGCAGGCTGGAAACACCATATATTTT. Its protein is CASSQQAGNTIYF.

The rearrangement uses TRBV7-2 and TRBJ2-7; no firm D call. V gave up 8 bases and J gave up 2 bases, with 7 bases separating them. This CDR3 has 11 amino acids. Germline V gene data show CDR1 as SGHTA and CDR2 as FQGNSA. CDR3 loop: CASGAAYEQYF. The CDR3 nucleotides are TGTGCCAGCGGCGCGGCCTACGAGCAGTACTTC.

The chain is built from TRBV10-3 and TRBJ1-1; tentative D call: TRBD1 (5 bases). Germline V lookup: CDR1 ENHRY, CDR2 SYGVKD. V was pared by 4 bases and J by 5 bases, with 8 bases between. CDR3 size: 12 residues. The DNA of the CDR3 is TGTGCCATCAGTGTCGGGGGGACTGAAGCTTTCTTT. The encoded protein is CAISVGGTEAFF.

V usage is TRBV27 and J usage is TRBJ2-7, with TRBD2 identical over 7 bases. This CDR3 has 17 amino acids. The V gene end was trimmed by 6 bases and the J gene end by 0 bases; junction bases not matched to a gene: 14. In germline, CDR1 is MNHEY, CDR2 SMNVEV (reference sequence). This CDR3 is CASRLVGRGDLSYEQYF. Here the CDR3 DNA reads TGTGCCAGCAGATTGGTGGGGAGGGGAGACCTCTCCTACGAGCAGTACTTC.

This clone was counted a few times. The V and J genes are TRBV6-1 and TRBJ1-1; D is possibly TRBD1 (5 bases). The length of the CDR3 is 15 residues. V was shortened by 8 bases and J by 4 bases, with 20 bases between the two germline ends. Per the germline V gene, CDR1 is MNHNS and CDR2 is SASEGT. The CDR3 is CASGRGPRRVTEAFF. The CDR3 DNA reads as TGTGCCAGCGGCCGGGGCCCCCGGCGGGTCACTGAAGCTTTCTTT.

The sample holds a few counts of this clone. The CDR3 DNA follows: TGTGCCAGCAGCATTAGCCTAGGGGGTGCAGAGACCCAGTACTTC. It translates to CASSISLGGAETQYF. This sequence joins TRBV7-2 and TRBJ2-5; the D gene is possibly TRBD1 (6 bases). This CDR3 comprises 15 residues. V lost 5 bases to trimming and J lost 4 bases, with 17 bases between them. CDR1 SGHTA and CDR2 FQGNSA come from the germline V gene.

This clone has just a few counts. CDR3 amino acids: CASSEYGSIDQPQHF. CDR3 nucleotides: TGTGCCAGCAGTGAATACGGCTCAATCGATCAGCCCCAGCATTTT. V is TRBV2 and J is TRBJ1-5; D gene uncertain. Germline V gene lookup returns CDR1 SNHLY and CDR2 FYNNEI. This CDR3 spans 15 amino acids. The V gene lost 2 bases and the J gene lost 5 bases, with 13 bases spanning the gap.

The chain links TRBV18 to TRBJ2-1, with TRBD2 matching 12 bases. After removal of 2 bases from V and 8 bases from J, the junction contained 7 bases not matched to a gene. The germline V gene encodes CDR1 KGHSH and CDR2 LQKENI. The CDR3 contains 16 residues. CDR3 loop: CASSPSLAGGGDEQFF. DNA for the CDR3: TGTGCCAGCTCACCATCACTAGCGGGAGGAGGGGATGAGCAGTTCTTC. The variable domain in full, completed from reference TRBV18 and TRBJ2-1, reads NAGVMQNPRHLVRRRGQEARLRCSPMKGHSHVYWYRQLPEEGLKFMVYLQKENIIDESGMPKERFSAEFPKEGPSILRIQQVVRGDSAAYFCASSPSLAGGGDEQFFGPGTRLTVL.

In this sample, this clone turned up once. This rearrangement joins TRBV6-5 to TRBJ2-5; the match to TRBD1 covers 7 bases. Germline assignment: CDR1 MNHEY and CDR2 SVGAGI. V was clipped by 0 bases and J by 3 bases; unmatched bases: 7. There are 16 residues in the CDR3. CDR3: CASSYSHGTAKETQYF. The CDR3 DNA follows: TGTGCCAGCAGTTACTCACACGGGACAGCTAAAGAGACCCAGTACTTC.

J is TRBJ1-2 and V is TRBV6-1; TRBD1 is a possible D gene (6 bases). Germline CDR1 MNHNS, CDR2 SASEGT. The CDR3 is 14 amino acids. V was shortened by 8 bases and J by 0 bases, with 13 bases between the two germline ends. The CDR3 region has the DNA TGTGCCAGCCAGACCGACAGGTCTAACTATGGCTACACCTTC. Amino acids: CASQTDRSNYGYTF.

The V call is TRBV30, the J call TRBJ2-1; 9 nucleotides agree with TRBD2. The J segment lost 11 bases and the V segment lost 4 bases, leaving 9 bases of the junction unmatched. The CDR3 is 13 amino acids. Germline assignment: CDR1 GTSNPN and CDR2 SVGIG (reference sequence). The CDR3: CAWKGRLAEQQFF. The CDR3 DNA is TGTGCCTGGAAGGGTAGACTAGCGGAACAGCAGTTCTTC.

The chain uses TRBV7-2 and TRBJ2-1, with 10 bases aligning to TRBD2. V gave up 5 bases and J gave up 7 bases; unmatched junction bases: 2. The CDR3 length is 13 residues. Germline-derived CDR1 and CDR2 are SGHTA and FQGNSA. This chain's CDR3 is CASSTSGTNEQFF. The CDR3 coding sequence is TGTGCCAGCAGCACTAGCGGGACTAATGAGCAGTTCTTC.

The rearrangement uses TRBV4-3 and TRBJ2-2; D perhaps matches TRBD1 (5 bases). V was cut by 4 bases and J by 4 bases, with 10 bases left in between. From germline, CDR1 is LGHNA and CDR2 YSLEER. This CDR3 has 14 amino acids. CDR3 sequence (DNA): TGCGCCAGCAGCCGTCAAGACAGCACCGGGGAGCTGTTTTTT. Amino acids: CASSRQDSTGELFF.

This chain connects TRBV19 to TRBJ1-2, with 9 bases matching TRBD1. CDR3 length: 15 amino acids. J was trimmed by 4 bases and V by 4 bases; bases with no gene match: 7. Germline values: CDR1 LNHDA, CDR2 SQIVND (reference sequence). The CDR3 DNA sequence: TGTGCCAGTAGTAACAGGGACAGGGCCCCCTATGGCTACACCTTC. This translates into CASSNRDRAPYGYTF.

The rearrangement uses TRBV29-1 and TRBJ1-4; 9 nucleotides line up with TRBD1. The CDR3 extends over 15 amino acids. With V trimmed by 2 bases and J by 12 bases, 13 bases remained unmatched. Per germline, CDR1 SQVTM and CDR2 ANQGSEA. The CDR3 sequence: CSVELPTGGMGQLFF. CDR3 nucleotides: TGCAGCGTTGAACTCCCGACAGGGGGTATGGGTCAACTGTTTTTT.

This clone was observed a handful of times. The J gene is TRBJ2-3, the V gene TRBV19; weak D call: TRBD2 (6 bases). Germline values: CDR1 LNHDA, CDR2 SQIVND (reference sequence). CDR3 length: 14 amino acids. Between the trimmed V and J ends, which lost 5 bases and 10 bases, there was a span of 19 bases. The CDR3 DNA follows: TGTGCCAGTAGTTACCCCAACCAGGGACTGGCGCAGTATTTT. Residues: CASSYPNQGLAQYF.

The chain recombines TRBV7-2 with TRBJ2-5; D possibly corresponds to TRBD1 (5 bases). V lost 5 bases and J lost 0, with 7 bases in between. The CDR3 runs to 13 residues. Germline CDR1 is SGHTA and CDR2 is FQGNSA. The CDR3 region is CASSGHHQETQYF. CDR3 in DNA: TGTGCCAGCAGCGGACACCACCAAGAGACCCAGTACTTC.

The rearrangement joins TRBV5-1 to TRBJ2-5; TRBD1 or TRBD2 may be the D gene (7 bases each). Germline V gene data show CDR1 as SGHRS and CDR2 as YFSETQ. V was shortened by 7 bases and J by 4 bases, with 14 bases between the two germline ends. The CDR3 contains 13 residues. DNA of the CDR3: TGCGCCAGCGAGGGAGGGGGCGGAGAGACCCAGTACTTC. It specifies CASEGGGGETQYF. The variable domain in full, with the rest retrieved from reference TRBV5-1 and TRBJ2-5, is KAGVTQTPRYLIKTRGQQVTLSCSPISGHRSVSWYQQTPGQGLQFLFEYFSETQRNKGNFPGRFSGRQFSNSRSEMNVSTLELGDSALYLCASEGGGGETQYFGPGTRLLVL.

DNA of the CDR3: TGCGCCAGCAGCCGGGGGGAGGGTGGCTACACCTTC. It encodes CASSRGEGGYTF. The J gene is TRBJ1-2, the V gene TRBV4-1, with D possibly matching TRBD1 (5 bases). V lost 4 bases, J lost 7 bases, and 10 bases lay in between. CDR3 length: 12 residues. Germline CDR1 MGHRA, CDR2 YSYEKL.